The table lists the clone carrying this TCR beta chain with a count of one. The antigen is unknown. This sample is part of a study of cytomegalovirus exposure and HLA in healthy donors. Broader study findings: An analysis that was carried out later associated 17,000 or so TCR beta sequences with HLA alleles at 0.05 false discovery rate. Among the most significant clusters, several appeared linked to common viral pathogens in a later analysis.

The PCR made use of 60 Vbeta and 13 Jbeta primers. TCRdb keeps only in-frame clones here, not all; method: immunoSEQ multiplex PCR. The sample gives under 150,000 clones, just over 75% of which show up once; roughly 1.8% is in the top ten. The receptor's source is a woman in her fifties or sixties in good health and CMV-seronegative. The sequenced sample was PBMCs.

The CDR3 region is CASSFFTEGNTIYF. The CDR3 DNA reads as TGTGCCAGCAGCTTTTTCACAGAGGGAAACACCATATATTTT. J is TRBJ1-3 and V is TRBV11-3; D gene unclear. Trimming cost V 3 bases and J 4 bases, with 10 bases left between them. The length of the CDR3 is 14 residues. Germline CDR1 SGHNT, CDR2 YENEEA.